This record covers a single TCR beta chain. Per the original data handling: Amplification from reference gene primers served as the basis for estimated nucleated cell counts. Data came from immunoSEQ multiplex PCR; TCRdb stores just in-frame clones and leaves some out. Clone size and the V and J calls come from that table; the DNA yielded D and trimming. The sample yields about 210,000 clones, roughly 86% seen once. This CDR3 is 14 amino acids long. V gave up 5 bases and J gave up 4 bases; unmatched junction bases: 1. Germline V CDR1 and CDR2: MRHNA, SNTAGT. This sample is part of a study of blood T cell repertoires in COVID-19. About the research overall: Some COVID-19 samples were acute and others convalescent; all came from the United States, Italy and Spain. PBMCs, B-cell-depleted T cells, or T cells provided the cDNA or gDNA that made up the material.

Which cohort a participant joined came from the clinical history participants gave. The V and J genes are TRBV6-4 and TRBJ2-2; 10 nucleotides align to TRBD2. The source is a man younger than 35 with acute COVID-19. The sequenced sample consisted of PBMCs or T cells enriched from blood (not recorded which). In DNA form, the CDR3 reads TGTGCCAGCAGTCCTAGCGGGAGCACCGGGGAGCTGTTTTTT. Amino acid sequence: CASSPSGSTGELFF.